This T cell receptor beta chain is drawn from a study of identical twins. Study-level points and caveats: Fewer insertions were carried by abundant cord blood beta clonotypes, but none was seen in memory repertoires. Monozygotic twin pairs showed more out-of-frame TCR alpha sharing than models estimated. Out-of-frame alpha sequences shared by twins showed excess low generation probability.

TCRdb reprocessed the 5' RACE reads via MiXCR and lists one record per CDR3 protein. The data show 450,000 or so distinct CDR3 sequences, roughly an eighth seen once. V dropped 3 bases and J dropped 2 bases, with 11 bases sitting between them. Germline lookup yields CDR1 SGHTA and CDR2 FQGNSA. This CDR3 has 15 residues. This clonotype was found once. The antigen is not known. The sample also formed part of further work on yellow fever vaccine responses in identical twins.

The clonotype comes from a woman under 30 in good health. Input material: CD4+ T cells sorted from blood. The chain links TRBV7-2 to TRBJ2-1, with unresolved D. For the CDR3, the DNA is TGTGCCAGCAGCTTGAGGACGGTGACCTACAATGAGCAGTTCTTC. Protein sequence: CASSLRTVTYNEQFF. The whole variable domain, remainder taken from reference TRBV7-2 and TRBJ2-1, is GAGVSQSPSNKVTEKGKDVELRCDPISGHTALYWYRQSLGQGLEFLIYFQGNSAPDKSGLPSDRFSAERTGGSVSTLTIQRTQQEDSAVYLCASSLRTVTYNEQFFGPGTRLTVL.